The 3 T cell receptor beta chains in this list originate from one sample, sequenced in a study of glioma-infiltrating T cells after dendritic cell vaccination. Time point here: after dendritic cell vaccination, including at tumor progression/relapse. Only in-frame clones appear in the TCRdb table, and some are missing; sequencing was by immunoSEQ multiplex PCR. The data contain approximately 85,000 clones, roughly 85% of them seen just once; the ten biggest clones take up more than 8%. The material was blood, obtained after dendritic cell vaccination. These TCRs come from a human donor with glioblastoma.

The chain recombines TRBV7-9 with TRBJ2-2; TRBD2 is a possible D gene (5 bases). The length of the CDR3 is 17 residues. Germline CDR1 reads SEHNR; CDR2 reads FQNEAQ (reference sequence). V was pared by 3 bases and J by 4 bases, with 18 bases between. CDR3 bases: TGTGCCAGCAGCTTCGCAGGCGGGCAGGTGGGCACCGGGGAGCTGTTTTTT. It encodes CASSFAGGQVGTGELFF.

This chain joins TRBV21-1 and TRBJ2-7; the D call in the table, TRBD1, was not verified against the DNA. TRBV21-1 is a pseudogene. This CDR3 comprises 15 residues. CDR3 loop: CASSNWGQDIYEQYF. In DNA, the CDR3 is TGTGCCAGCAGCAACTGGGGACAGGACATCTACGAGCAGTACTTC.

The V gene is TRBV10-3, the J gene TRBJ2-3, with 9 bases lining up with TRBD2. This CDR3 is built from 15 residues. Germline V gene data show CDR1 as ENHRY and CDR2 as SYGVKD. V gave up 4 bases and J gave up 2 bases; unmatched junction bases: 4. The DNA for the CDR3 is TGTGCCATCAGTGGGACTAGCGTTGACACAGATACGCAGTATTTT. Its translation is CAISGTSVDTDTQYF.